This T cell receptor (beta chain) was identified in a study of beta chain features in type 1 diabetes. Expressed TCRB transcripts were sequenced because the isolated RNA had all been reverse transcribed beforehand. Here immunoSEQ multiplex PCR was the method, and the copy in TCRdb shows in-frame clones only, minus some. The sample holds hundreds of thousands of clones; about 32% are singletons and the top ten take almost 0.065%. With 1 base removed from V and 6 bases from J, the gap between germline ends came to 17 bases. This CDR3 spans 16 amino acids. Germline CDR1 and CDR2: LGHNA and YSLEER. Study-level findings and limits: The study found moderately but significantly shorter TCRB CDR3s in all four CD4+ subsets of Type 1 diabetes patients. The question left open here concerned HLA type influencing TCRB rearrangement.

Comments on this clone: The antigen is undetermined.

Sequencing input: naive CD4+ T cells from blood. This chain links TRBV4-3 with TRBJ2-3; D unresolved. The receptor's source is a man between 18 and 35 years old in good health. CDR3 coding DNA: TGCGCCAGCAGCCAAGGAGTTAGCCGGGCGACGGATACGCAGTATTTT. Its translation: CASSQGVSRATDTQYF.